The clone carrying this T cell receptor (beta chain) was seen ten or more times. Its antigen is unidentified. The entry originates in a study of identical twins. The germline V gene has CDR1 SGHDN and CDR2 FVKESK. CDR3 length: 15 amino acids. With V trimmed by 0 bases and J by 6 bases, 1 base remained unmatched. The study's findings and limits: For cord blood, abundant beta clonotypes had fewer insertions, unlike memory repertoires, which showed none.

Healthy Caucasian donors formed the entire cohort. The cDNA had a unique molecular identifier and a template-switch universal primer site. TCRdb reprocessed the 5' RACE reads via MiXCR and lists one record per CDR3 protein. The sample comprises roughly 1.6 million distinct CDR3 sequences, less than 40% of which are singletons, and about 0.3% rests with the top ten. This chain joins TRBV14 and TRBJ2-3, with 12 bases identical to TRBD2. The sequence was collected from a newborn girl in good health. Sequencing input: cord blood. The CDR3 reads CASSQDGLAGDTQYF. The CDR3 DNA reads TGTGCCAGCAGCCAAGATGGACTAGCGGGGGATACGCAGTATTTT.